This is a list of T cell receptor beta chains from one sample in a study of cytomegalovirus exposure and HLA in healthy donors. Here immunoSEQ multiplex PCR was the method, and the copy in TCRdb shows in-frame clones only, minus some. The sample holds around 190,000 clones; approximately 85% are singletons and the top ten take approximately 2.4%. The specimen was PBMCs. The receptors here all came from a woman between 45 and 60 years old in good health and CMV-seronegative. Both conserved end residues are part of each CDR3. A D gene is named only where the DNA matches it firmly. The listing skips clone size in some rows; elsewhere it reads once, few, many or a size class.

j_gene,v_gene,abundance,d_gene,CDR3aa,CDR3nt
TRBJ1-5,TRBV7-9,NA,NA,CASSSEIYSNQPQHF,TGTGCCAGCAGCTCGGAGATATATAGCAATCAGCCCCAGCATTTT
TRBJ1-1,TRBV6-5,NA,NA,CASSPGQPNTEAFF,TGTGCCAGCAGTCCCGGACAGCCCAACACTGAAGCTTTCTTT
TRBJ2-7,TRBV5-4,NA,NA,CASSLLAGSYEQYF,TGTGCCAGCAGCCTCCTAGCAGGAAGCTACGAGCAGTACTTC
TRBJ2-5,TRBV27,NA,TRBD1,CASRPARGIFRETQYF,TGTGCCAGCAGACCCGCCAGGGGGATATTTCGGGAGACCCAGTACTTC
TRBJ2-3,TRBV23-1,once,NA,CASTPTQVGSSTDTQYF,TGCGCCAGCACCCCAACCCAGGTTGGAAGTAGCACAGATACGCAGTATTTT
TRBJ2-1,TRBV25-1,NA,NA,CASGAGSSYNEQFF,TGTGCCAGCGGCGCGGGGAGCTCCTACAATGAGCAGTTCTTC
TRBJ1-1,TRBV27,NA,NA,CASRRMNTEAFF,TGTGCCAGCAGGAGGATGAACACTGAAGCTTTCTTT
TRBJ1-5,TRBV19,NA,NA,CASRDWGYDNQPQHF,TGTGCCAGCAGGGACTGGGGATATGACAATCAGCCCCAGCATTTT
TRBJ2-7,TRBV27,NA,TRBD2,CASSLVGLSGGYEQYF,TGTGCCAGCAGTTTAGTAGGGCTTAGCGGGGGCTACGAGCAGTACTTC
TRBJ2-3,TRBV10-3,NA,NA,CAIAGVDTQYF,TGTGCCATCGCCGGGGTAGATACGCAGTATTTT
TRBJ2-2,TRBV2,NA,NA,CASSEPGFTGELFF,TGTGCCAGCAGTGAACCGGGGTTCACCGGGGAGCTGTTTTTT
TRBJ2-7,TRBV27,NA,TRBD2,CASSFLGMGSSGRTCEQYF,TGTGCCAGCAGTTTTCTTGGTATGGGATCTAGCGGGAGAACGTGCGAGCAGTACTTC
TRBJ1-2,TRBV2,NA,NA,CASLYSGYGYTF,TGTGCCAGCTTATACAGCGGCTATGGCTACACCTTC
TRBJ2-1,TRBV6-1,NA,TRBD2,CATSGRGGNEQFF,TGTGCCACCTCCGGGCGGGGGGGGAATGAGCAGTTCTTC
TRBJ2-5,TRBV4-1,once,NA,CASSLAAGETQYF,TGCGCCAGCAGCCTCGCGGCCGGGGAGACCCAGTACTTC
TRBJ2-3,TRBV6-5,NA,TRBD1,CASSYYGTGLDTQYF,TGTGCCAGCAGTTACTACGGGACAGGGCTAGATACGCAGTATTTT
TRBJ1-1,TRBV7-9,NA,NA,CASSLDGHSGIEAFF,TGTGCCAGCAGCTTAGACGGCCACTCAGGTATTGAAGCTTTCTTT
TRBJ1-3,TRBV28,NA,NA,CASSFFNVNTIYF,TGTGCCAGCAGTTTTTTCAATGTAAACACCATATATTTT
TRBJ2-7,TRBV28,NA,NA,CASSFIGPGMSEQYF,TGTGCCAGCAGTTTTATTGGCCCAGGGATGAGCGAGCAGTACTTC
TRBJ2-3,TRBV27,NA,NA,CASSLSGDKGVDTQYF,TGTGCCAGCAGTTTAAGTGGCGATAAGGGAGTGGATACGCAGTATTTT
TRBJ1-3,TRBV6-1,NA,TRBD1,CASSAATGTGGTGNTIYF,TGTGCCAGCAGTGCCGCTACCGGGACAGGGGGGACTGGAAACACCATATATTTT
TRBJ1-1,TRBV4-3,NA,TRBD1,CASSQGSGGLHTEAFF,TGCGCCAGCAGCCAAGGATCAGGGGGGCTACACACTGAAGCTTTCTTT
TRBJ2-7,TRBV28,NA,NA,CASSLPGSAAEQYF,TGTGCCAGCAGTTTACCCGGGAGTGCGGCCGAGCAGTACTTC
TRBJ2-1,TRBV25-1,NA,NA,CASRGSYNGQFF,TGTGCCAGCAGGGGCTCCTACAATGGGCAGTTCTTC
TRBJ1-5,TRBV9,NA,NA,CASSQQGESHQPQHF,TGTGCCAGCAGCCAACAGGGCGAGAGCCATCAGCCCCAGCATTTT
TRBJ1-3,TRBV2,NA,NA,CASREDSGNTIYF,TGTGCCAGCAGGGAGGACTCTGGAAACACCATATATTTT
TRBJ2-7,TRBV28,NA,TRBD2,CASSLRPSGRSEQYF,TGTGCCAGCAGTTTAAGACCTAGCGGGAGATCCGAGCAGTACTTC
TRBJ2-7,TRBV5-4,NA,NA,CASSSLGVEQYF,TGTGCCAGCAGTTCCCTCGGGGTCGAGCAGTACTTC
TRBJ1-2,TRBV7-2,NA,NA,CASSLAVGGGYTF,TGTGCCAGCAGCTTAGCGGTCGGTGGTGGCTACACCTTC
TRBJ2-7,TRBV5-6,few,TRBD1,CASSLWTGLYEQYF,TGTGCCAGCAGCCTGTGGACAGGGTTATACGAGCAGTACTTC
TRBJ2-1,TRBV2,once,NA,CASPLSNYLDTYNEQFF,TGTGCCAGCCCCCTTTCTAATTACTTAGACACCTACAATGAGCAGTTCTTC
TRBJ2-3,TRBV7-9,NA,NA,CASSRGSLTDTQYF,TGTGCCAGCAGCCGGGGGAGCCTCACAGATACGCAGTATTTT
TRBJ1-5,TRBV9,NA,NA,CASGAGVRDQPQHF,TGTGCCAGCGGCGCGGGGGTGAGGGACCAGCCCCAGCATTTT
TRBJ2-5,TRBV6-6,NA,NA,CASSYSANQETQYF,TGTGCCAGCAGTTACAGTGCTAACCAAGAGACCCAGTACTTC
TRBJ2-6,TRBV6-5,NA,NA,CASSYSFSGANVLTF,TGTGCCAGCAGTTACAGCTTCTCTGGGGCCAACGTCCTGACTTTC